One T cell receptor (beta chain) is described in this entry. The antigen it binds to is not known. No base-level quality is on record; no much larger clone is a single base apart. The CDR3 regions of human TCRbeta chains were analyzed by immunosequencing. The authors processed their data as follows. TCRs in the repertoires were compared against a reference library of SARS-CoV-2-specific TCRs that had been generated with the MIRA antigen-specificity platform. Breadth was defined as the fraction of unique TCRs that were SARS-CoV-2-associated, and depth was defined as the fraction of total T cells that were SARS-CoV-2-associated. Each spike-specific TCR was assigned to its reactive spike region and to a CD4 or CD8 class using the MIRA data. Log10-transformed breadth and depth values were compared by one-way ANOVA with Sidak's multiple comparisons tests. The table comes from immuneACCESS by way of TCRdb, which keeps in-frame sequences with V and J called. Part of the clones is missing from these tables; in studies checked, under half for an unresolved V gene and the rest for unknown reasons. Clonal size and the V and J genes are those of that table, whereas D and trimming came from the DNA. The sample table lists some 130,000 clones, roughly 89% of them with a count of one. The top ten hold roughly 1% of the sample.

The source of the sample is a study of T cell responses to AZD1222 COVID-19 vaccine (dated by TCRdb to 2020 to 2023). For context, the study as a whole: A total of 240 or so trial participants underwent TCR sequencing, of whom roughly 210 had received two doses of AZD1222 and roughly 26 had received two doses of the MenACWY control vaccine. Enrollment into the trials was organized by age into subgroups of 18-55, 56-69 and 70-plus years, and those subgroups contained about 150, 27 and 61 TCR-sequenced participants, respectively. Overall study results and their limits: Because no samples from the day 14 peak response were available, repertoires could be characterized only after the peak T cell response. Vaccine-associated CD4 TCRs spanned the whole spike protein, with dominant responses in regions 160-218 and 743-854. In the small 56-69-year group, the increase in depth fell short of significance, most likely because of low power. After two AZD1222 doses, spike-specific TCR breadth and depth were significantly higher than at day 0 and than in MenACWY recipients. Conclusions about previously exposed vaccinees are limited, since just six or seven AZD1222 recipients were seropositive for SARS-CoV-2 at baseline. Nearly half of unique spike-specific TCRs reportedly recognized epitopes outside regions mutated in the B.1.351 and B.1.1.7 variants. Participants were mostly white British and included more females than males, and it was suggested by the authors that clonal diversity may have been underestimated.

V is cut back by 5 bases and J by 2 bases, with 10 bases in the junction unmatched. The CDR3 contains 17 residues, cysteine and phenylalanine counted. Only the CDR3 portion is preserved as DNA: 51 bases, with reading frame beginning at the first base. The germline V gene (reference sequence) supplies CDR1 SEHNR and CDR2 FQNEAQ. The sample's time point label is to be understood as: about 28 days (+/-7) after the second vaccine dose. AZD1222 recipients with second doses at about 4 weeks or about 12 weeks were pooled, because spike-specific TCR depth and breadth did not differ between schedules. Vaccinee samples were obtained from the UK trials COV001 and COV002, which included a single-blind randomized controlled phase 2/3 trial of AZD1222 (ChAdOx1 nCoV-19) in healthy adults. For TCRbeta chain sequencing, PBMC samples from trial participants were taken at day 0 and at day 28 after the second dose.

The chain employs TRBV7-9 and TRBJ2-3; 10 bases in the middle match TRBD2. Sequences were derived from peripheral blood, sampled 28 days after the second AZD1222 dose. The receptor's source is an adult who received the AZD1222 COVID-19 vaccine. This receptor carries the CDR3 CASSPTTSGANTDTQYF. Here is the DNA: TGTGCCAGCAGCCCCACCACTAGCGGGGCAAACACAGATACGCAGTATTTT.